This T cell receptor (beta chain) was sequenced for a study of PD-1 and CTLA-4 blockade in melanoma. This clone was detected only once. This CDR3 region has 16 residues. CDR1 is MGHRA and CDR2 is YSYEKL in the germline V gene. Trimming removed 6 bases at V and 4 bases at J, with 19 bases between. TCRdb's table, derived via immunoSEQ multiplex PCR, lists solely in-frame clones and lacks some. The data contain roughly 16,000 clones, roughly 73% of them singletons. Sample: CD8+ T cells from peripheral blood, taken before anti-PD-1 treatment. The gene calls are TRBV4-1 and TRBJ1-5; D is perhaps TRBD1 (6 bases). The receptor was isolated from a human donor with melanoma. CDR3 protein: CASSLSSGTPNQPQHF. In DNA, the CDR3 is TGCGCCAGCAGTCTCTCTTCCGGGACACCAAATCAGCCCCAGCATTTT.